This T cell receptor beta chain originates from a study of identical twins. V was pared by 0 bases and J by 7 bases, with 12 bases between. The CDR3 totals 14 residues. CDR1 is LNHNV, CDR2 YYDKDF, per germline (reference sequence). TCRdb independently ran MiXCR on the 5' RACE reads; one entry per CDR3 protein. This sample carries some 240,000 distinct CDR3 sequences, roughly 10% of them seen once, and the ten largest clones take 8% to 10%. This clonotype was observed a few times. The chain recombines TRBV15 with TRBJ1-2, with D possibly matching TRBD1 (6 bases). The sample consisted of memory T cells sorted from blood. This TCR came from a man aged 50 to 59 in good health. The CDR3 nucleotides are TGTGCCACCAGCAGAGATTTACAGGGTGGTGGCTACACCTTC. Its translation is CATSRDLQGGGYTF.